This is a list of T cell receptor beta chains from one sample in a study of CD8 T cells in Susac syndrome. Each CDR3 protein gets one entry after TCRdb re-called the immunoSEQ multiplex PCR reads with MiXCR. The data hold around 140,000 distinct CDR3 sequences, with 85% to 95% observed a single time. The sample taken for sequencing was CD4+ T cells from PBMCs. The receptors stem from a human donor with multiple sclerosis. CDR3s include the opening cysteine and the closing phenylalanine or tryptophan. Each record gives: V gene, clone size, D gene, J gene, CDR3 DNA, CDR3 protein. The D gene is left open where the match is weak. A row's size may be missing; if present it is once, few, many or a size class.

TRBV27,.,.,TRBJ2-1,TGTGCCAGCAGTTCCGCGGGTAGCGAGGCCTACAATGAGCAGTTCTTC,CASSSAGSEAYNEQFF
TRBV20-1,.,.,TRBJ2-7,TGCAGTGCTAGCGGCGGCCAGTTCTACGAGCAGTACTTC,CSASGGQFYEQYF
TRBV3-1,.,.,TRBJ2-7,TGTGCCAGCAGCCAAGGTTGGAATTACGAGCAGTACTTC,CASSQGWNYEQYF
TRBV9,.,TRBD1,TRBJ2-6,TGTGCCAGCTACAGGGGAGAGGGGGACCTCTCTGGGGCCAACGTCCTGACTTTC,CASYRGEGDLSGANVLTF
TRBV15,.,.,TRBJ1-3,TGTGCCACCAGGCGACCGGGGCGGTTTGGAAACACCATATATTTT,CATRRPGRFGNTIYF
TRBV5-4,.,TRBD2,TRBJ2-3,TGTGCCAGCAGCTTGGCTAGCGGGAGTGGCGCAGATACGCAGTATTTT,CASSLASGSGADTQYF
TRBV5-4,.,.,TRBJ2-5,TGTGCCAGCAGCTGGGGTGGTAGCGGCGGAGGGGGAGAGACCCAGTACTTC,CASSWGGSGGGGETQYF
TRBV20-1,.,TRBD1,TRBJ1-2,TGCAGTGCTACTCCCAGACAGGGGGTGATTAACTATGGCTACACCTTC,CSATPRQGVINYGYTF
TRBV20-1,.,.,TRBJ2-2,TGCAGTGCTAGAGATACCCCCAGTAGTTTTACGAACACCGGGGAGCTGTTTTTT,CSARDTPSSFTNTGELFF
TRBV3-1,.,TRBD1,TRBJ1-3,TGTGCCAGCAGCCCGTCGGACAGGGGAAACACCATATATTTT,CASSPSDRGNTIYF
TRBV29-1,.,TRBD1,TRBJ1-1,TGCAGCGCCGCATCAGGGGGGGGGACTGAAGCTTTCTTT,CSAASGGGTEAFF
TRBV24-1,.,TRBD1,TRBJ2-3,TGTGCCACCAGTGTATCGAGGGGGCAGGATACGCAGTATTTT,CATSVSRGQDTQYF
TRBV3-1,.,.,TRBJ2-2,TGTGCCAGCAGCCCAATAAAGATGAACACCGGGGAGCTGTTTTTT,CASSPIKMNTGELFF
TRBV9,once,.,TRBJ2-5,TGTGCCAGCAGCGTAGTTGGGAGCGGAAGCCAAGAGACCCAGTACTTC,CASSVVGSGSQETQYF
TRBV7-3,.,TRBD1,TRBJ2-3,TGTGCCAGCAGCTTCTCCCCGGGGACAGCCACAGATACGCAGTATTTT,CASSFSPGTATDTQYF
TRBV21-1,.,.,TRBJ2-1,TGTGCCAGCAGCAAAGAGATCGATCACAGGGAGTTCTTC,CASSKEIDHREFF
TRBV7-9,.,.,TRBJ2-2,TGTGCCAGCAGGACGGACAGAAGTCTCACCGGGGAGCTGTTTTTT,CASRTDRSLTGELFF
TRBV1,.,.,TRBJ2-7,TGCACCAGCAGCCAATCAGCGGGATTTTACGAGCAGTACTTC,CTSSQSAGFYEQYF